This is a list of T cell receptor beta chains from one sample in a study of PD-L1 blockade in urothelial cancer. Produced via immunoSEQ multiplex PCR; TCRdb's table is partial and in-frame only. The sample contains tens of thousands of clones, about four fifths of which appear only once. The specimen comprised PBMCs, sampled around atezolizumab (anti-PD-L1) treatment. The receptor source for this set is a man between 65 and 85 years old with urothelial cancer. Each CDR3 is given with its conserved first and last residue. D genes are given only for firm matches. Where a row states a size, it is once, few, many or the class of an expanded clone; other rows omit it.

V	size	J	D	DNA	CDR3
TRBV5-8	few	TRBJ1-5	.	TGTGCCAGCAGCCTGGGGGGGGGACAGCCCCAGCATTTT	CASSLGGGQPQHF
TRBV11-3	.	TRBJ2-7	.	TGTGCCAGCAGCTTAGTGGCCCCGCCCTCGTCCTACGAGCAGTACTTC	CASSLVAPPSSYEQYF
TRBV5-4	.	TRBJ1-2	.	TGTGCCAGCAGCTCTCTGGACACCCCAGGTGGGGATGGCTACACCTTC	CASSSLDTPGGDGYTF
TRBV7-3	few	TRBJ2-5	TRBD2	TGTGCCAGCAGCTTAACGGGTGGCGCGGGAGAAGAGACCCAGTACTTC	CASSLTGGAGEETQYF
TRBV28	.	TRBJ2-7	TRBD2	TGTGCCAGCCGCCGAGCGGGGGACTCCTACGAGCAGTACTTC	CASRRAGDSYEQYF
TRBV4-1	.	TRBJ2-3	.	TGCGCCAGCAGCCGAGGACAGACCAGCACAGATACGCAGTATTTT	CASSRGQTSTDTQYF
TRBV28	.	TRBJ1-4	TRBD1	TGTGCCAGCAGTTTATTTAGACAGGGGTGGACTAATGAAAAACTGTTTTTT	CASSLFRQGWTNEKLFF
TRBV4-2	.	TRBJ2-7	TRBD2	TGTGCCAGCAGCCAAGAATCGGTAGCGGGAGCCTACGAGCAGTACTTC	CASSQESVAGAYEQYF
TRBV15	.	TRBJ1-2	TRBD1	TGTGCCACTGGCCGGGACAGGGGCTATGGCTACACCTTC	CATGRDRGYGYTF
TRBV7-8	.	TRBJ1-5	.	TGTGCCAGCAGCGCCACAGGGTCTGGCAATCAGCCCCAGCATTTT	CASSATGSGNQPQHF
TRBV5-1	.	TRBJ2-7	TRBD1	TGCGCCAGCAGCTGGGGACAGGGTAATCCCTCCTACGAGCAGTACTTC	CASSWGQGNPSYEQYF
TRBV29-1	.	TRBJ2-1	.	TGCAGCGTTGTTGGAATGAGGACCTACAATGAGCAGTTCTTC	CSVVGMRTYNEQFF
TRBV5-6	.	TRBJ2-1	TRBD1	TGTGCCAGCAGCTTGCGTCAGGGGGCCCTATACAATGAGCAGTTCTTC	CASSLRQGALYNEQFF
TRBV14	.	TRBJ2-3	.	TGTGCCAGCAGCCTCAGCGGTTACACAGATACGCAGTATTTT	CASSLSGYTDTQYF
TRBV9	.	TRBJ2-1	.	TGTGCCAGCAGCCCCCAAGAGAATGAGCAGTTCTTC	CASSPQENEQFF
TRBV10-3	.	TRBJ1-1	.	TGTGCCATCAGTGATGGGCGGAACACTGAAGCTTTCTTT	CAISDGRNTEAFF
TRBV4-1	.	TRBJ1-1	.	TGCGCCAGCAGCCAAGCACGACAGAACACTGAAGCTTTCTTT	CASSQARQNTEAFF
TRBV19	few	TRBJ1-4	.	TGTGCCAGTAGGTCCGGACAGCGAGATTTAGGCCTGTTTTTT	CASRSGQRDLGLFF
TRBV7-6	.	TRBJ2-1	TRBD1	TGTGCCAGCAGCTTACAGGGGGTCAAGCTGGAAAAGCTGTCCTACAATGAGCAGTTCTTC	CASSLQGVKLEKLSYNEQFF
TRBV19	.	TRBJ2-1	.	TGTGCCAGTACCCTGGGGCGGAACCCCTACAATGAGCAGTTCTTC	CASTLGRNPYNEQFF
TRBV28	few	TRBJ2-1	TRBD1	TGTGCCAGTCACAGGGGCCTGAGCTCCTACAATGAGCAGTTCTTC	CASHRGLSSYNEQFF
TRBV6-5	.	TRBJ2-3	TRBD2	TGTGCCAGCAGGAGTAGCGGGGTGAGCACAGATACGCAGTATTTT	CASRSSGVSTDTQYF
TRBV28	.	TRBJ2-1	TRBD1	TGTGCCAGCAGTCCCACCGGACAGGGGACCTACAATGAGCAGTTCTTC	CASSPTGQGTYNEQFF
TRBV4-3	.	TRBJ2-3	.	TGCGCCAGCAGCCAAGATCGAGCTACAGATACGCAGTATTTT	CASSQDRATDTQYF
TRBV4-3	.	TRBJ2-3	.	TGCGCCAGCAGCCAAGAGGCGGGGGCCCCAGATACGCAGTATTTT	CASSQEAGAPDTQYF
TRBV19	.	TRBJ1-5	.	TGTGCCAGTAGTATAGAAGGGCCCGGGGGGTATAGCAATCAGCCCCAGCATTTT	CASSIEGPGGYSNQPQHF
TRBV4-1	.	TRBJ2-7	.	TGCGCCAGCAGCCAAGATTGGTGGAGAGAGCAGTACTTC	CASSQDWWREQYF
TRBV4-1	.	TRBJ2-7	.	TGCGCCAGCAGCCCTAGGACACCTACCTACGAGCAGTACTTC	CASSPRTPTYEQYF
TRBV7-3	.	TRBJ2-1	.	TGTGCCAGCAGCTTAACGGGAGAGGAGCAGTTCTTC	CASSLTGEEQFF
TRBV2	.	TRBJ2-1	TRBD2	TGTGCCAGCATTAGGACTAGCGGGATTTACAATGAGCAGTTCTTC	CASIRTSGIYNEQFF
TRBV5-1	.	TRBJ2-1	TRBD2	TGCGCCAGCAGCATACGACTAGCGGAAGACAATGAGCAGTTCTTC	CASSIRLAEDNEQFF
TRBV5-6	.	TRBJ2-1	.	TGTGCCAGCAGCTTGACAAGGTTACGAGGCAATGAGCAGTTCTTC	CASSLTRLRGNEQFF
TRBV6-5	.	TRBJ2-5	TRBD1	TGTGCCAGCAGACCCCCGGGACAGGGGATAGAGACCCAGTACTTC	CASRPPGQGIETQYF
TRBV6-5	.	TRBJ2-5	TRBD1	TGTGCCAGCAGTCCCTATGACAGGGGAATGGAGACCCAGTACTTC	CASSPYDRGMETQYF
TRBV28	.	TRBJ1-1	.	TGTGCCAGCAGCCCTATAACGGGTGGGTACACTGAAGCTTTCTTT	CASSPITGGYTEAFF
TRBV5-4	once	TRBJ2-7	TRBD1	TGTGCCAGCAGTCCCTGGACAGGAACCGTCTCCTACGAGCAGTACTTC	CASSPWTGTVSYEQYF
TRBV7-9	.	TRBJ2-1	TRBD2	TGTGCCAGCAGCTTAAGCGGGAGGGCCCGAGGTAATAGTGAGCAGTTCTTC	CASSLSGRARGNSEQFF
TRBV2	.	TRBJ2-1	TRBD2	TGTGCCAGCAGTGTAGCGGGAGGGAATGAGCAGTTCTTC	CASSVAGGNEQFF
TRBV10-2	.	TRBJ2-5	TRBD2	TGCGCCAGCACCACCGGGGGATCGGCGGGAGGCGAGACCCAGTACTTC	CASTTGGSAGGETQYF
TRBV4-2	once	TRBJ1-2	.	TGTGCCAGCAGCCAAGAGGGCCTTGAGGGCTACACCTTC	CASSQEGLEGYTF
TRBV6-5	.	TRBJ2-7	.	TGTGCCAGCAGTTATCCAGGGACCTACGAGCAGTACTTC	CASSYPGTYEQYF
TRBV7-9	.	TRBJ2-6	.	TGTGCCAGCAGCCCCAAGGAGGGCTCTGGGGCCAACGTCCTGACTTTC	CASSPKEGSGANVLTF
TRBV7-8	once	TRBJ2-6	.	TGTGCCAGCAGCTTAGCATTTCAGGACAGCTTCCTCTCTGGGGCCAACGTCCTGACTTTC	CASSLAFQDSFLSGANVLTF
TRBV9	.	TRBJ2-2	.	TGTGCCAGCAGCGTAATAACGGACACCGGGGAGCTGTTTTTT	CASSVITDTGELFF
TRBV28	.	TRBJ2-1	.	TGTGCCGCCCGGAAAGGGGACTATGAGCAGTTCTTC	CAARKGDYEQFF
TRBV6-5	.	TRBJ1-2	.	TGTGCCAGCAGTTACTCGGGAGGTAGCTATGGCTACACCTTC	CASSYSGGSYGYTF
TRBV14	.	TRBJ2-7	TRBD2	TGTGCCAGCAGCCAGGAGACTAGCGGGACTTACGAGCAGTACTTC	CASSQETSGTYEQYF
TRBV14	.	TRBJ2-7	TRBD2	TGTGCCAGCAGCCCTGGGGGGGGCGAGCAGTACTTC	CASSPGGGEQYF
TRBV18	.	TRBJ2-7	.	TGTGCCAGCTCCGACAGGAGCTCCTACGAGCAGTACTTC	CASSDRSSYEQYF
TRBV11-2	.	TRBJ2-5	.	TGTGCCAGCAGCGCCCAATACCTCGGTGAGACCCAGTACTTC	CASSAQYLGETQYF
TRBV9	few	TRBJ1-5	TRBD1	TGTGCCAGCAGCGTAGGGACAGGGGGTAATCAGCCCCAGCATTTT	CASSVGTGGNQPQHF
TRBV14	.	TRBJ2-1	TRBD2	TGTGCCAGCAGCCCTAGGACTAGCGGGAGTGAAACCTACAATGAGCAGTTCTTC	CASSPRTSGSETYNEQFF
TRBV28	few	TRBJ1-5	.	TGTGCCAGCAGTCCACTAGGGGGGGGGAGCAATCAGCCCCAGCATTTT	CASSPLGGGSNQPQHF
TRBV5-4	.	TRBJ1-1	TRBD1	TGTGCCAGCGGCGACAGGGGTTGGACTGAAGCTTTCTTT	CASGDRGWTEAFF